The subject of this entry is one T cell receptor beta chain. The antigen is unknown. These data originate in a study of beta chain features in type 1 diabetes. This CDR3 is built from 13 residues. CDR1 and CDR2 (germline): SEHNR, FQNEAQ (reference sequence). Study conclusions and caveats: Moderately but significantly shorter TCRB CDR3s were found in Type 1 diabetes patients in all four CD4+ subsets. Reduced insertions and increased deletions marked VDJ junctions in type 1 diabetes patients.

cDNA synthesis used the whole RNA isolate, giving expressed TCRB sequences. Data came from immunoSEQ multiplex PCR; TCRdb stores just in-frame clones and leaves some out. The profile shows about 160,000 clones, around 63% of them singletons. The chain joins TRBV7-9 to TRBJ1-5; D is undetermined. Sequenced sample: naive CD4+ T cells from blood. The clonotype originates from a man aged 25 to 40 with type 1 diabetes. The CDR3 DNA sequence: TGTGCGCGGGCAGATTATAGCAATCAGCCCCAGCATTTT. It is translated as CARADYSNQPQHF.